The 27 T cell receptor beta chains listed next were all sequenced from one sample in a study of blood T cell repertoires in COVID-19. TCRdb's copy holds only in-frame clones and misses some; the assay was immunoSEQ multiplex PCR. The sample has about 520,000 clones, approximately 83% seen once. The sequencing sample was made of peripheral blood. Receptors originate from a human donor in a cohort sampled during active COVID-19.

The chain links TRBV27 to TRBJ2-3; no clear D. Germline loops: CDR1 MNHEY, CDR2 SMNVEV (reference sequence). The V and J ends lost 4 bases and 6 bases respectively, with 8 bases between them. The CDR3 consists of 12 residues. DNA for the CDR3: TGTGCCAGCAGTTACTTCCCGGATACGCAGTATTTT. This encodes CASSYFPDTQYF.

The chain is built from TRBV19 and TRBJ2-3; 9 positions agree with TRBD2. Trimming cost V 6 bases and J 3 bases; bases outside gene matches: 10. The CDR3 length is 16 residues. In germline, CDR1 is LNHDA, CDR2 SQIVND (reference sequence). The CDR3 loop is CASRVSGSVRTDTQYF. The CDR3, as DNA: TGTGCCAGTAGGGTTAGCGGGAGTGTGAGGACAGATACGCAGTATTTT.

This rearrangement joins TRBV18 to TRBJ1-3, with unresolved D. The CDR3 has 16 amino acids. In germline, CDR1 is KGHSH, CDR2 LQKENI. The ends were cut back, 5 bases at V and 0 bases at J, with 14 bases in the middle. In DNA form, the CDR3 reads TGTGCCAGCTCAAGTATGAGTTGGAGCTCTGGAAACACCATATATTTT. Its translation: CASSSMSWSSGNTIYF. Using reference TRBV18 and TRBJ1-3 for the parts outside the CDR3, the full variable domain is NAGVMQNPRHLVRRRGQEARLRCSPMKGHSHVYWYRQLPEEGLKFMVYLQKENIIDESGMPKERFSAEFPKEGPSILRIQQVVRGDSAAYFCASSSMSWSSGNTIYFGEGSWLTVV.

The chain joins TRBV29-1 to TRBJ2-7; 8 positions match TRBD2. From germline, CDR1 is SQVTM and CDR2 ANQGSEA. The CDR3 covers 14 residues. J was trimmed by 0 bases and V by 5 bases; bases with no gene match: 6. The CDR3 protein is CSVSDGRASYEQYF. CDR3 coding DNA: TGCAGCGTTTCGGACGGGAGGGCCTCCTACGAGCAGTACTTC.

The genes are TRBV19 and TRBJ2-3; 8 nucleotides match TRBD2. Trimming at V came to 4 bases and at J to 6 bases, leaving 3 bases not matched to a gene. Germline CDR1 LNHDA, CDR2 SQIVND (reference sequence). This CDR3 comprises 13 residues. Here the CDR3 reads CASSTRLADTQYF. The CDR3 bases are TGTGCCAGTAGTACTCGACTAGCGGATACGCAGTATTTT.

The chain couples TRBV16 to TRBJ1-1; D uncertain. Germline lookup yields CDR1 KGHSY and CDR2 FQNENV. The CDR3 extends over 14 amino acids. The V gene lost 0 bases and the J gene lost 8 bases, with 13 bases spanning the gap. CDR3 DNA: TGTGCCAGCAGCCAATCCTGGACGCAGCGGGAAGCTTTCTTT. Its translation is CASSQSWTQREAFF.

In DNA form, the CDR3 reads TGTGCCAGCAGCTTAGGTGCCGGGAGCTCCTACGAGCAGTACTTC. Amino acid sequence: CASSLGAGSSYEQYF. The rearrangement uses TRBV7-2 and TRBJ2-7; a weak D match, TRBD2 (6 bases). V was cut by 1 base and J by 0 bases, with 10 bases left in between. CDR3 length: 15 residues. Per germline, CDR1 SGHTA and CDR2 FQGNSA.

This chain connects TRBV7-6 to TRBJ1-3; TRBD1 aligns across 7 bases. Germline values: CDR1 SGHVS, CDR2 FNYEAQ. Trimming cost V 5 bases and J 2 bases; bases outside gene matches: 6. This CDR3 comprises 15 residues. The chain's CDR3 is CASSDPRGTGNTIYF. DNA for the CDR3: TGTGCCAGCAGCGACCCCAGGGGGACTGGAAACACCATATATTTT.

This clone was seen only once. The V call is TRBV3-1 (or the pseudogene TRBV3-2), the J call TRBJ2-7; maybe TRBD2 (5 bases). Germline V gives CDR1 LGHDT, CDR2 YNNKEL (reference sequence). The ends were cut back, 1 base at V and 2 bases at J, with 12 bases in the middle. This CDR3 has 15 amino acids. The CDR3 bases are TGTGCCAGCAGCCAAGCAGCACTAGAAACCTACGAGCAGTACTTC. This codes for CASSQAALETYEQYF.

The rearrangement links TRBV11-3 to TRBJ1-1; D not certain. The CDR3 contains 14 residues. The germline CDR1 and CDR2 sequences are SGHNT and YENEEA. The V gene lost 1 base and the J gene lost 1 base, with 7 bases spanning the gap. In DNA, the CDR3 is TGTGCCAGCAGCTTAGGTGCGCCGAACACTGAAGCTTTCTTT. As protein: CASSLGAPNTEAFF.

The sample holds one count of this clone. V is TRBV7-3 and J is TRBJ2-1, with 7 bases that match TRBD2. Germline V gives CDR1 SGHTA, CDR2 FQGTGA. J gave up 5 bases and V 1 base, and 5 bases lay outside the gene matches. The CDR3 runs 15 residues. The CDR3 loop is CASSLNPGLNNEQFF. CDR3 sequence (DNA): TGTGCCAGCAGCTTAAACCCGGGACTAAACAATGAGCAGTTCTTC.

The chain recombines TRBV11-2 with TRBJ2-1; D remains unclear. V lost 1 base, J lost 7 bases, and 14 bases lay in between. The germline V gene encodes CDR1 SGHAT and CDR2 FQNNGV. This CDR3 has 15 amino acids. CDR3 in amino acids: CASSLVIKGANEQFF. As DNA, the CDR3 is TGTGCCAGCAGCTTAGTAATAAAAGGAGCGAATGAGCAGTTCTTC. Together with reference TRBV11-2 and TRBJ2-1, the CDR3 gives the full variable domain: EAGVAQSPRYKIIEKRQSVAFWCNPISGHATLYWYQQILGQGPKLLIQFQNNGVVDDSQLPKDRFSAERLKGVDSTLKIQPAKLEDSAVYLCASSLVIKGANEQFFGPGTRLTVL.

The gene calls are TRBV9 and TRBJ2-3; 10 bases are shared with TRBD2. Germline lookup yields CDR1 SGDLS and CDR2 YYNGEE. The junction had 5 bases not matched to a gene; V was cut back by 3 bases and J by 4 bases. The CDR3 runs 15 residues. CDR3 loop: CASSALAGEADTQYF. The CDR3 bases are TGTGCCAGCAGCGCCCTAGCGGGAGAAGCAGATACGCAGTATTTT.

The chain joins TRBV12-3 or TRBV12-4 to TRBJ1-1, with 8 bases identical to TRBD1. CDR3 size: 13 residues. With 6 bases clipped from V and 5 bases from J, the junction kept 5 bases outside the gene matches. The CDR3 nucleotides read TGTGCCAGCAGATCCGGGACAGGAACTGAAGCTTTCTTT. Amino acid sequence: CASRSGTGTEAFF.

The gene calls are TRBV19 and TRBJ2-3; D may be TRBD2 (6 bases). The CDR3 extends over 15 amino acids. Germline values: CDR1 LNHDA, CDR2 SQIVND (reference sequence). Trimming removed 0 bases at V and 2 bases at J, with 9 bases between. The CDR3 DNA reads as TGTGCCAGTAGTATAGATCCGCGGGACACAGATACGCAGTATTTT. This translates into CASSIDPRDTDTQYF.

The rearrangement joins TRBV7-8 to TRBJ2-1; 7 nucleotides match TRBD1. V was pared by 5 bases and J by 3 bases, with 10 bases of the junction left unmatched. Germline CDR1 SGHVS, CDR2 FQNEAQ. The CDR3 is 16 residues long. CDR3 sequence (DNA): TGTGCCAGCAGCACGGCCGGGACAGATAACTACAATGAGCAGTTCTTC. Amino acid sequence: CASSTAGTDNYNEQFF.

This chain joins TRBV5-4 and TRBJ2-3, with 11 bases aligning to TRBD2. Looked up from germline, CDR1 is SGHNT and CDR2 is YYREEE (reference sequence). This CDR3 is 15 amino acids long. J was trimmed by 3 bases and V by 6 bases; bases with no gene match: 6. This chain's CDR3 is CASTPGLADTDTQYF. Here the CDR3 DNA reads TGTGCCAGCACCCCGGGACTAGCGGATACAGATACGCAGTATTTT.

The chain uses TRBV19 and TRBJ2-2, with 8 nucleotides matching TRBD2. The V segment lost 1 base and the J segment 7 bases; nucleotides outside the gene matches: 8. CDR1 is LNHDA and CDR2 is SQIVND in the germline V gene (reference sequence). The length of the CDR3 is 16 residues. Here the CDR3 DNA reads TGTGCCAGTAGTATAGGCCCAGCGGGAGTGGGCGGGGAGCTGTTTTTT. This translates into CASSIGPAGVGGELFF.

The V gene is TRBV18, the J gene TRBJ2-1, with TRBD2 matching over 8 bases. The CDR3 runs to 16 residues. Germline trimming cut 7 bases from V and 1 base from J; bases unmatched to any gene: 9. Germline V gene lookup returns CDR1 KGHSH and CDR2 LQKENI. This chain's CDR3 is CASLRGGTGSYNEQFF. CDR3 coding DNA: TGTGCCAGCTTACGGGGGGGAACCGGTTCCTACAATGAGCAGTTCTTC.

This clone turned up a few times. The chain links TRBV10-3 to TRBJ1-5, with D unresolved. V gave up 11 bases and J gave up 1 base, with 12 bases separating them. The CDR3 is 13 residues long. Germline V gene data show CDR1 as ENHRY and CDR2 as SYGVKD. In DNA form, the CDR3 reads TGTGCCTCCAGCACGGGGAGCAATCAGCCCCAGCATTTT. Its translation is CASSTGSNQPQHF.

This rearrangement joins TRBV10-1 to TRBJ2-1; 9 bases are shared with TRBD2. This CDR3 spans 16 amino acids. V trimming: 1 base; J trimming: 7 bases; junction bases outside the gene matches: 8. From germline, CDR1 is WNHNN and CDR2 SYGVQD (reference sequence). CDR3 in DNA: TGCGCCAGCAGTGAGTGGGTTAGCGGGAGTAGGAATGAGCAGTTCTTC. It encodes CASSEWVSGSRNEQFF.

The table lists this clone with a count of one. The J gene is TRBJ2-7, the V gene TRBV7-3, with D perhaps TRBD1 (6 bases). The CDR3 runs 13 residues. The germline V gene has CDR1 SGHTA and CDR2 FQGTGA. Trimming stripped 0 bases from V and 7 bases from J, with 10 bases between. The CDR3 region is CASSLTRQGEQYF. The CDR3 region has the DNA TGTGCCAGCAGCTTAACGAGGCAGGGGGAGCAGTACTTC.

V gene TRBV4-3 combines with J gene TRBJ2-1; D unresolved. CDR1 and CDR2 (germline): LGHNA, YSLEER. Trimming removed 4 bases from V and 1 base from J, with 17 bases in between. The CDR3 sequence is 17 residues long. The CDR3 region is CASSRSVSSESYNEQFF. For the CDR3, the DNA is TGCGCCAGCAGCCGGAGTGTGAGTTCAGAGTCCTACAATGAGCAGTTCTTC.

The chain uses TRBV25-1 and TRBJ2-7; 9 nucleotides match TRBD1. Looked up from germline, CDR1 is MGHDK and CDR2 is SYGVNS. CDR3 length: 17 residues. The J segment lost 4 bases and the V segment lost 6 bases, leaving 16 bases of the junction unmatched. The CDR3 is CASSRDRVHAAGYEQYF. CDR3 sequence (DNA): TGTGCCAGCAGCCGGGACAGGGTTCATGCCGCCGGGTACGAGCAGTACTTC.

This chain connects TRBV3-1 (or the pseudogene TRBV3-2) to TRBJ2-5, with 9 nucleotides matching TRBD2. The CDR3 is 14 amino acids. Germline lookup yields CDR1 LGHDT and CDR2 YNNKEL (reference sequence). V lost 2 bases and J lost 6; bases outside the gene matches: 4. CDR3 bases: TGTGCCAGCAGCCAATCTAGCGGGGAGAAGACCCAGTACTTC. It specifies CASSQSSGEKTQYF.

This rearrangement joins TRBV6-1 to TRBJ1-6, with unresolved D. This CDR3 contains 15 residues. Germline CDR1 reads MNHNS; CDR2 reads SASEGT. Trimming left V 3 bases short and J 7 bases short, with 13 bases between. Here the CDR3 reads CASSDNEGNNSPLHF. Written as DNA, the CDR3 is TGTGCCAGCAGTGATAATGAGGGAAACAATTCACCCCTCCACTTT.

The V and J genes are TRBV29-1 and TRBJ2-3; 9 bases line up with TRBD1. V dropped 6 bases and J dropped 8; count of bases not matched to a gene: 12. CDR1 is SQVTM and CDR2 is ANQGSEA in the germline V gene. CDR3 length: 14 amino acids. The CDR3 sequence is CSVEIQGAAGTQYF. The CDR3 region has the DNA TGCAGCGTCGAAATACAGGGGGCGGCAGGTACGCAGTATTTT.